This T cell receptor beta chain was recovered during a study of T cell responses to AZD1222 COVID-19 vaccine. Looking at the study overall: Both about-4-week and about-12-week second-dose recipients were combined.

Whole-study findings and limits: Dominant at 160-218 and 743-854, vaccine-associated CD4 TCRs also spanned spike.

As concerns this clone: The antigen remains unidentified.

V was cut by 2 bases and J by 2 bases, with 16 bases left in between. This CDR3 contains 16 residues. Germline CDR1 is SGHTA and CDR2 is FQGNSA. Generated by immunoSEQ multiplex PCR, the TCRdb table keeps only in-frame clones and is missing some. The sample has 100,000 to 150,000 clones, 89% seen once. This sequence joins TRBV7-2 and TRBJ2-7, with D perhaps TRBD2 (6 bases). The specimen comprised peripheral blood, sampled on day 0 of AZD1222 vaccination. The TCR was taken from an adult in good health. CDR3 coding DNA: TGTGCCAGCAGCTTATCTCCGACTGGGACTCCCTACGAGCAGTACTTC. Its translation is CASSLSPTGTPYEQYF.